The 19 T cell receptor beta chains given below trace back to one sample, sequenced in a study of CD4+ T cells in melanoma. Clones were read by immunoSEQ multiplex PCR, and TCRdb kept only the in-frame ones, dropping some. The sample lists approximately 16,000 clones; about three fifths were seen once. The sequencing sample was made of cells from a culture (not recorded whether cultured in vitro). These receptors originate from a human donor with melanoma.

The V and J genes are TRBV11-2 and TRBJ1-1, with TRBD1 identical over 8 bases. Germline V gene lookup returns CDR1 SGHAT and CDR2 FQNNGV. Trimming took 5 bases from V and 4 from J; bases not matched to a gene: 9. The CDR3 consists of 15 residues. CDR3 bases: TGTGCCAGCAGCACGGACAGGGTGAAGGTCACTGAAGCTTTCTTT. This sequence encodes CASSTDRVKVTEAFF. Complete variable domain (other parts from reference TRBV11-2 and TRBJ1-1): EAGVAQSPRYKIIEKRQSVAFWCNPISGHATLYWYQQILGQGPKLLIQFQNNGVVDDSQLPKDRFSAERLKGVDSTLKIQPAKLEDSAVYLCASSTDRVKVTEAFFGQGTRLTVV.

The V call is TRBV7-2, the J call TRBJ2-7; 7 bases line up with TRBD1. The CDR3 extends over 15 amino acids. Trimming removed 4 bases from V and 2 bases from J; junction bases left unmatched: 8. CDR1 and CDR2 (germline): SGHTA, FQGNSA. For the CDR3, the DNA is TGTGCCAGCAGCTCCGGACAGGTAGGGACCTACGAGCAGTACTTC. Protein product: CASSSGQVGTYEQYF.

This clone was found once. This chain links TRBV7-3 with TRBJ2-3, with D hard to call. There are 11 residues in the CDR3. V was shortened by 3 bases and J by 11 bases, with 9 bases between the two germline ends. The germline V gene has CDR1 SGHTA and CDR2 FQGTGA. CDR3 protein: CASSFPYQQYF. CDR3 DNA: TGTGCCAGCAGCTTCCCCTACCAGCAGTATTTT.

This chain joins TRBV28 and TRBJ1-4; 7 bases map to TRBD1. This CDR3 comprises 15 residues. The V gene end was trimmed by 6 bases and the J gene end by 7 bases; junction bases not matched to a gene: 11. CDR1 is MDHEN, CDR2 SYDVKM, per germline. CDR3 loop: CASSTRGQGSEKLFF. DNA of the CDR3: TGTGCCAGCAGCACGAGGGGGCAGGGGAGTGAAAAACTGTTTTTT.

The V and J genes are TRBV19 and TRBJ1-2; D uncertain. The CDR3 loop spans 12 amino acids. The germline CDR1 and CDR2 sequences are LNHDA and SQIVND (reference sequence). V was pared by 6 bases and J by 5 bases, with 10 bases between. The CDR3, as DNA: TGTGCCAGTAGCAAGCTAGGTTATGGCTACACCTTC. Encoded protein: CASSKLGYGYTF.

This clone occurred a few times. The chain has TRBV30 and TRBJ1-5, with 7 bases fitting TRBD1. CDR1 and CDR2 (germline): GTSNPN, SVGIG (reference sequence). Trimming took 5 bases from V and 9 from J; bases not matched to a gene: 13. The CDR3 runs 14 residues. DNA of the CDR3: TGTGCCTGGGGAAGAGGGACAGACGGATCGCCCCAGCATTTT. It specifies CAWGRGTDGSPQHF.

CDR3 bases: TGTGCCAGCAGCTTTAGGGAAGGCCTAGCGGGGCCCTACGAGCAGTACTTC. It translates to CASSFREGLAGPYEQYF. This chain links TRBV11-2 with TRBJ2-7; TRBD2 matches at 9 bases. The V segment lost 3 bases and the J segment 2 bases; nucleotides outside the gene matches: 11. From germline, CDR1 is SGHAT and CDR2 FQNNGV. This CDR3 region has 17 residues. The whole variable domain, filled in from reference TRBV11-2 and TRBJ2-7, reads EAGVAQSPRYKIIEKRQSVAFWCNPISGHATLYWYQQILGQGPKLLIQFQNNGVVDDSQLPKDRFSAERLKGVDSTLKIQPAKLEDSAVYLCASSFREGLAGPYEQYFGPGTRLTVT.

The gene calls are TRBV18 and TRBJ2-7; TRBD1 is a possible D gene (6 bases). V shed 3 bases and J shed 6 bases, with 12 bases lying between them. CDR1 is KGHSH and CDR2 is LQKENI in the germline V gene. The CDR3 contains 13 residues. For the CDR3, the DNA is TGTGCCAGCTCACCCGGACAGTCGGGCGAGCAGTACTTC. Translating gives CASSPGQSGEQYF. The full variable domain, completed using reference TRBV18 and TRBJ2-7, is NAGVMQNPRHLVRRRGQEARLRCSPMKGHSHVYWYRQLPEEGLKFMVYLQKENIIDESGMPKERFSAEFPKEGPSILRIQQVVRGDSAAYFCASSPGQSGEQYFGPGTRLTVT.

This clone was found a few times. The rearrangement links TRBV6-6 to TRBJ2-7, with D perhaps TRBD1 (5 bases). Looked up from germline, CDR1 is MNHNY and CDR2 is SVGAGI (reference sequence). With 4 bases removed from V and 6 bases from J, the gap between germline ends came to 7 bases. CDR3 length: 11 amino acids. CDR3 coding DNA: TGTGCCAGCAGTTCAGGGTTCGAGCAGTACTTC. Translating gives CASSSGFEQYF.

The chain carries TRBV11-2 and TRBJ2-1; TRBD2 matches at 9 bases. In germline, CDR1 is SGHAT, CDR2 FQNNGV. There are 15 residues in the CDR3. V gave up 0 bases and J gave up 10 bases; unmatched junction bases: 7. The CDR3 loop reads CASSLDPDLAGEQFF. DNA for the CDR3: TGTGCCAGCAGCTTAGACCCAGATCTAGCGGGGGAGCAGTTCTTC.

The J gene is TRBJ1-4, the V gene TRBV19; the match to TRBD1 covers 8 bases. This CDR3 is built from 14 residues. The germline CDR1 and CDR2 sequences are LNHDA and SQIVND (reference sequence). With V trimmed by 7 bases and J by 5 bases, 6 bases remained unmatched. The CDR3 here is CASKTGQVNEKLFF. The DNA of the CDR3 is TGTGCCAGTAAAACGGGACAGGTCAATGAAAAACTGTTTTTT.

The chain joins TRBV6-4 to TRBJ1-1; 7 nucleotides match TRBD1. The CDR3 runs to 14 residues. The germline V gene has CDR1 MRHNA and CDR2 SNTAGT. V shed 5 bases and J 6 bases; nucleotides not matched to a gene: 9. CDR3 in amino acids: CASSYSTGESEAFF. Here the CDR3 DNA reads TGTGCCAGCAGTTATTCAACAGGGGAGTCTGAAGCTTTCTTT.

The V gene is TRBV27, the J gene TRBJ1-5; D possibly corresponds to TRBD1 (6 bases). CDR1 and CDR2 (germline): MNHEY, SMNVEV (reference sequence). The CDR3 loop spans 14 amino acids. CDR3 sequence (DNA): TGTGCAAAGCTTCAGGGGTATAGCAATCAGCCCCAGCATTTT. This gives the protein CAKLQGYSNQPQHF.

The V gene is TRBV9, the J gene TRBJ2-5, with TRBD2 as a possible D gene (5 bases). The germline V and J ends were trimmed by 4 bases and 7 bases, with 23 bases remaining between them. CDR1 and CDR2 from the germline V gene are SGDLS and YYNGEE. The CDR3 has 16 residues. The CDR3 DNA sequence: TGTGCCAGCAGCCCGGGCTCCCCCAAGCCCGGAGGGACCCAGTACTTC. It encodes CASSPGSPKPGGTQYF.

This sequence joins TRBV6-6 and TRBJ1-6; 8 bases agree with TRBD1. Germline-derived CDR1 and CDR2 are MNHNY and SVGAGI (reference sequence). V was pared by 8 bases and J by 8 bases, with 11 bases of the junction left unmatched. This CDR3 has 15 residues. In nucleotides, the CDR3 is TGTGCCAGCCTTGGGGCGGACAGGGCGGATTCACCCCTCCACTTT. Translated, it gives CASLGADRADSPLHF.

The sample holds a few counts of this clone. V and J are TRBV4-2 and TRBJ1-6; D unclear. The germline V gene encodes CDR1 LGHNA and CDR2 YNFKEQ. The CDR3 is 14 residues long. V was cut by 6 bases and J by 7 bases, with 13 bases left in between. The CDR3 DNA is TGTGCCAGCAGTATGCTCGGGGAGAATTCACCCCTCCACTTT. Amino acid sequence: CASSMLGENSPLHF.

V is TRBV5-1 and J is TRBJ2-2; TRBD1 matches 10 bases. Germline V gives CDR1 SGHRS, CDR2 YFSETQ. J lost 3 bases, V lost 4 bases, and 6 bases had no gene match. This CDR3 is 16 amino acids long. The CDR3 nucleotides read TGCGCCAGCAGCCATGACAGGGGGCTTTACACCGGGGAGCTGTTTTTT. This gives the protein CASSHDRGLYTGELFF.

This clone was seen a few times. The chain combines TRBV5-4 with TRBJ2-5, with D perhaps matching TRBD1 (6 bases). CDR3 length: 14 residues. V was cut by 4 bases and J by 2 bases, with 12 bases left in between. Per germline, CDR1 SGHNT and CDR2 YYREEE (reference sequence). The DNA of the CDR3 is TGTGCCAGCAGCACCGGACAGATGCAAGAGACCCAGTACTTC. Amino acid sequence: CASSTGQMQETQYF.

The rearrangement uses TRBV10-2 and TRBJ1-2, with 7 bases aligning to TRBD1. The trim removed 0 bases at V and 2 bases at J, leaving 3 bases unmatched. Germline CDR1 is WSHSY and CDR2 is SAAADI. The length of the CDR3 is 15 residues. The CDR3 nucleotides read TGCGCCAGCAGTGAGTCTTGGGGACAGAACTATGGCTACACCTTC. This gives the protein CASSESWGQNYGYTF.